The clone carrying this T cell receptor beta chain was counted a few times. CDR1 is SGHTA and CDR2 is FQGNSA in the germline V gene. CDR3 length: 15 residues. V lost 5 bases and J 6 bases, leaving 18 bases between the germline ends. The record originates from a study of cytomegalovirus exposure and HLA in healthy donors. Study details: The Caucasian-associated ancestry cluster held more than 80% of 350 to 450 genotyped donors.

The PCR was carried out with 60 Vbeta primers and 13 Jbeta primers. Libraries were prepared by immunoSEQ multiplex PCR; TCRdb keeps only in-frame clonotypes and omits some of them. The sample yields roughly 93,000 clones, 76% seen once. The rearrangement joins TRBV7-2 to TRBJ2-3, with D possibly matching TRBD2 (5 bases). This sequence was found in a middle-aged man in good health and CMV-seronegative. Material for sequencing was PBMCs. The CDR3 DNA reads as TGTGCCAGCAGCCCCATGGTGGGAGCGCAGGATACGCAGTATTTT. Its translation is CASSPMVGAQDTQYF.